This T cell receptor (beta chain) is drawn from a study of T-cell memory formation after mild COVID-19. In germline, CDR1 is ENHRY, CDR2 SYGVKD. Trimming pared 8 bases from V and 1 base from J, leaving 11 bases between. This CDR3 is 13 amino acids long. TCRdb re-derived calls from the 5' RACE reads in MiXCR, one entry per CDR3 protein. The table shows about 90,000 distinct CDR3 sequences, with less than 15% occurring only once. This clonotype was counted a few times. The gene calls are TRBV10-3 and TRBJ2-5; D is possibly TRBD2 (6 bases). Sequenced sample: PBMCs or a T cell subset sorted from them (not recorded which). The receptor's source is an adult woman who had mild COVID-19 (a few samples of this study predate the infection). Cell type and time point are not known. As DNA, the CDR3 is TGTGCCATCGGCGGGGATACCCAAGAGACCCAGTACTTC. Translating it yields CAIGGDTQETQYF.